One and the same sample provided the 3 T cell receptor beta chains below, sequenced in a study of blood T cells in healthy people across ages. PCR was performed a second time for about 7 to 12 cycles using a sample-barcoded 5' primer and a J-beta primer mix. TCRdb re-called the 5' RACE reads with MiXCR, one entry per CDR3 protein. Found here are 1.8 million or so distinct CDR3 sequences, roughly 43% of them singletons; the top ten hold 20% to 25%. Sequenced: blood. The receptor source for this set is a human donor in good health.

This chain uses TRBV5-1 with TRBJ2-3; D assignment may be TRBD1 or TRBD2 (6 bases each). CDR3 length: 15 amino acids. The germline V gene has CDR1 SGHRS and CDR2 YFSETQ. Trimming took 6 bases from V and 6 from J, leaving 20 bases between them. Here the CDR3 reads CASTQGLFLMDTQYF. In DNA, the CDR3 is TGCGCCAGCACACAGGGACTGTTTCTAATGGATACGCAGTATTTT.

The chain links TRBV29-1 to TRBJ2-5; 8 bases are shared with TRBD1. There are 14 residues in the CDR3. V gave up 2 bases and J gave up 2 bases; unmatched junction bases: 4. CDR1 and CDR2 (germline): SQVTM, ANQGSEA. The CDR3 spells CSVEIGDRQETQYF. The CDR3 DNA follows: TGCAGCGTTGAAATAGGGGACAGGCAAGAGACCCAGTACTTC.

This clonotype was seen more than once but under ten times. The chain joins TRBV5-1 to TRBJ2-5, with TRBD1 matching over 9 bases. The germline V gene encodes CDR1 SGHRS and CDR2 YFSETQ. The CDR3 length is 17 residues. J gave up 0 bases and V 4 bases, and 10 bases lay outside the gene matches. CDR3 sequence: CASSPRPGTGHQETQYF. CDR3 in DNA: TGCGCCAGCAGCCCCCGGCCCGGGACAGGGCACCAAGAGACCCAGTACTTC.